The rows below give T cell receptor beta chains drawn from one sample of a study of early T cells in non-severe SARS-CoV-2 infection. TCRdb redid the calling of the 5' RACE reads with MiXCR, one entry per CDR3 protein. The sample gives fewer than 35,000 distinct CDR3 sequences, less than 5.5% of which show up once; less than 15% is in the top ten. Sequencing input: whole blood. The receptor source for this set is an adult who was a healthcare worker with PCR-confirmed SARS-CoV-2 infection or an uninfected control (not recorded which). Each CDR3 is given with its conserved first and last residue. The D gene is left open where the match is weak. A row's size may be missing; if present it is once, few, many or a size class.

D gene	V gene	J gene	clone size	CDR3 DNA	CDR3 protein
NA	TRBV6-5	TRBJ2-6	NA	TGTGCCAGCAGTTACGACAGACGGATGGCCAACGTCCTGACTTTC	CASSYDRRMANVLTF
TRBD1	TRBV4-3	TRBJ1-2	many	TGCGCCAGCAGCCAAGATGGCCAGGGGGACTATGGCTACACCTTC	CASSQDGQGDYGYTF
NA	TRBV5-6	TRBJ2-3	many	TGTGCCAGCACCATTTACCGGGGGGCTAGCACAGATACGCAGTATTTT	CASTIYRGASTDTQYF
NA	TRBV7-3	TRBJ2-6	NA	TGTGCCAGCAGCTCCAGGACGTCTGGCTCTGGGGCCAACGTCCTGACTTTC	CASSSRTSGSGANVLTF
NA	TRBV11-2	TRBJ2-2	few	TGTGCCAGCAGCTTGACTGTAAACACCGGGGAGCTGTTTTTT	CASSLTVNTGELFF
NA	TRBV24-1	TRBJ1-2	NA	TGTGCCACCACCAGAAACTATGGCTACACCTTC	CATTRNYGYTF
NA	TRBV20-1	TRBJ1-1	NA	TGCAGTGCCCGAACAGAGACGGTCACTGAAGCTTTCTTT	CSARTETVTEAFF
NA	TRBV12-3/TRBV12-4	TRBJ1-3	many	TGTGCCAGCAGTCCCGCGGGAGAGTGGAACACCATATATTTT	CASSPAGEWNTIYF
TRBD2	TRBV20-1	TRBJ2-5	many	TGCAGTGCTAGAGGGGAGGGCTTCCAAGAGACCCAGTACTTC	CSARGEGFQETQYF
NA	TRBV7-8	TRBJ2-1	many	TGTGCCAGCACAGGACACAATGAGCAGTTCTTC	CASTGHNEQFF
TRBD1	TRBV12-3/TRBV12-4	TRBJ2-6	few	TGTGCCAGCAGACCGACAGGGGCCGGGGCCAACGTCCTGACTTTC	CASRPTGAGANVLTF
TRBD2	TRBV12-3/TRBV12-4	TRBJ2-5	few	TGTGCCAGCAGTTTCAAGCGGGAGACTTTAGCGCAAGAGACCCAGTACTTC	CASSFKRETLAQETQYF
NA	TRBV12-3/TRBV12-4	TRBJ2-7	many	TGTGCCAACCAACAAAGTGGGCGATGCGAGCAGTACTTC	CANQQSGRCEQYF
NA	TRBV5-6	TRBJ2-3	NA	TGTGCCAGCAGCTTGGATATAGGGGATACGCAGTATTTT	CASSLDIGDTQYF
NA	TRBV10-3	TRBJ1-6	many	TGTGCCATCAGTGAAAGGGGCAATTCACCCCTCCACTTT	CAISERGNSPLHF
TRBD2	TRBV5-7	TRBJ2-3	NA	TGTGCCAGCAGCTGGACTAGCGGGTCTAGCACAGATACGCAGTATTTT	CASSWTSGSSTDTQYF
NA	TRBV12-3/TRBV12-4	TRBJ2-7	many	TGTGCCAGCAGTCACGGGTTCTACGAGCAGTACTTC	CASSHGFYEQYF
NA	TRBV7-9	TRBJ2-5	many	TGTGCCAGCAGCTCTCGGACTCCAGGGGAGACCCAGTACTTC	CASSSRTPGETQYF
TRBD1	TRBV7-2	TRBJ1-5	NA	TGTGCCAGCAGCTTTCGCTTTCCGGGACAGGGATCGAATGGCAATCAGCCCCAGCATTTT	CASSFRFPGQGSNGNQPQHF
TRBD1	TRBV2	TRBJ2-7	many	TGTGCCAGCAGGGGGACCCCGGGACAGGGGTCGAGGCAGTACTTC	CASRGTPGQGSRQYF
TRBD2	TRBV7-2	TRBJ2-7	many	TGTGCCAGCAGCCTTACTAGCGGCCCCTACGAGCAGTACTTC	CASSLTSGPYEQYF
NA	TRBV5-1	TRBJ2-1	few	TGCGCCAGCAGCTTGGGGCCACCGAGTGAGCAGTTCTTC	CASSLGPPSEQFF
TRBD1	TRBV7-8	TRBJ1-3	NA	TGTGCCAGCAGACTAGACAGGGCTGGAAACACCATATATTTT	CASRLDRAGNTIYF
NA	TRBV4-1	TRBJ2-3	NA	TGCGCCAGCAGCCAAGGACTCGGGGGCACAGATACGCAGTATTTT	CASSQGLGGTDTQYF
NA	TRBV6-5	TRBJ2-3	many	TGTGCCAGCAAAATTGGACAGTTAGGGGATACGCAGTATTTT	CASKIGQLGDTQYF
NA	TRBV5-1	TRBJ2-3	NA	TGCGCCAGCAGCTCCAAGGCTGGATTGTCAGATACGCAGTATTTT	CASSSKAGLSDTQYF
NA	TRBV7-2	TRBJ2-3	few	TGTGCCAGCAGCCTCGGACACACAGATACGCAGTATTTT	CASSLGHTDTQYF
NA	TRBV4-3	TRBJ1-5	few	TGCGCCAGCAGCCAAGCCTACCGGGCACCTGAGAGGCCCCAGCATTTT	CASSQAYRAPERPQHF
NA	TRBV5-4	TRBJ1-1	many	TGTGCCAGCAGCTTGGAGGGACCGAACACTGAAGCTTTCTTT	CASSLEGPNTEAFF
NA	TRBV6-1	TRBJ2-1	NA	TGTGCCAGCAGTGTCGGGACCGGGACTCTTTACAATGAGCAGTTCTTC	CASSVGTGTLYNEQFF
NA	TRBV5-5	TRBJ1-1	few	TGTGCCAGCAGCTTCACAGATTCGAACACTGAAGCTTTCTTT	CASSFTDSNTEAFF
NA	TRBV12-3/TRBV12-4	TRBJ1-2	few	TGTGCCAGCAGTTTCACAAAACCCCATGGCTACACCTTC	CASSFTKPHGYTF
NA	TRBV20-1	TRBJ1-5	medium-sized	TGCAGTGCTACGGGGCAAGGGCATCAGCCCCAGCATTTT	CSATGQGHQPQHF
NA	TRBV12-3/TRBV12-4	TRBJ1-1	NA	TGTGCCAGCCTCAGGGTAGGGACTGAAGCTTTCTTT	CASLRVGTEAFF
TRBD2	TRBV7-2	TRBJ2-7	many	TGTGCCAGCAGCGCCGGACTAGCGGGCTGGTACGAGCAGTACTTC	CASSAGLAGWYEQYF
TRBD1	TRBV2	TRBJ1-6	few	TGTGCCAGCACCTCCCGGACAGGGGGCAATTTGAATTCACCCCTCCACTTT	CASTSRTGGNLNSPLHF
TRBD1	TRBV7-8	TRBJ2-5	few	TGTGCCAGTGAACAGGGGCGCGGGGAGACCCAGTACTTC	CASEQGRGETQYF
NA	TRBV28	TRBJ2-3	few	TGTGCCAGCAGTTTATCGGGGGCAAGGACGCAGTATTTT	CASSLSGARTQYF
NA	TRBV3-1	TRBJ1-2	many	TGTGCCAGCAGCCAAGATATAGGCGGATACTATGGCTACACCTTC	CASSQDIGGYYGYTF
NA	TRBV20-1	TRBJ1-3	few	TGCAGTGCCCTCCTGGACGGGGGAAACACCATATATTTT	CSALLDGGNTIYF
TRBD2	TRBV20-1	TRBJ2-3	NA	TGCAGTGCTAGAGACATAGCGGGGTTCAGCGCAGATACGCAGTATTTT	CSARDIAGFSADTQYF
NA	TRBV7-9	TRBJ2-5	many	TGTGCCAGCAGCGCCCGGCCGCAAGAGACCCAGTACTTC	CASSARPQETQYF
NA	TRBV25-1	TRBJ2-7	few	TGTGCCAGCCGTGGCGAGGGGCCTCCCTCCGAGCAGTACTTC	CASRGEGPPSEQYF
NA	TRBV24-1	TRBJ2-1	many	TGTGCCACCAGTGAAAGTGGGGGGCCCTACCATGAGCAGTTCTTC	CATSESGGPYHEQFF
TRBD1	TRBV19	TRBJ1-1	few	TGTGCCAGCAGACAGGGGGCAATCACTGAAGCTTTCTTT	CASRQGAITEAFF
NA	TRBV20-1	TRBJ1-4	many	TGCAGTGCTAGTCAACGGGGCGGTAATGAAAAACTGTTTTTT	CSASQRGGNEKLFF
NA	TRBV5-1	TRBJ1-6	NA	TGCGCCAGCAGTATTGGAGGGAAAGATAATTCACCCCTCCACTTT	CASSIGGKDNSPLHF
NA	TRBV3-1	TRBJ2-5	many	TGTGCCAGCAGCCAAGTCCCCCGGGCCTCGGGGACAAGGGAGACCCAGTACTTC	CASSQVPRASGTRETQYF
NA	TRBV6-4	TRBJ1-1	many	TGTGCCAGCAGTGTCTCCGATAACACTGAAGCTTTCTTT	CASSVSDNTEAFF
TRBD1	TRBV5-1	TRBJ1-2	few	TGCGCCAGCAGCTCTGACAGGGGAACCTATGGCTACACCTTC	CASSSDRGTYGYTF
TRBD2	TRBV7-9	TRBJ2-1	NA	TGTGCCAGCAGACGCTCTAGCGGGGGGGCTAACTATGAGCAGTTCTTC	CASRRSSGGANYEQFF
NA	TRBV7-3	TRBJ1-1	NA	TGTGCCAGCAGCCCCGGACGGGGGAACACTGAAGCTTTCTTT	CASSPGRGNTEAFF
NA	TRBV20-1	TRBJ2-7	many	TGCAGTGCTAGAGACCCAGGGCAGGACTACGAGCAGTACTTC	CSARDPGQDYEQYF
TRBD1	TRBV6-6	TRBJ1-2	many	TGTGCCAGCAGTTACTCAGACCCCCTGGGACAGCTAACCCATAACTATGGCTACACCTTC	CASSYSDPLGQLTHNYGYTF
NA	TRBV7-9	TRBJ2-5	many	TGTGCCAGCAGCGTACCCCAACAGGGTATTAGGGTGTCCGGAGAGACCCAGTACTTC	CASSVPQQGIRVSGETQYF